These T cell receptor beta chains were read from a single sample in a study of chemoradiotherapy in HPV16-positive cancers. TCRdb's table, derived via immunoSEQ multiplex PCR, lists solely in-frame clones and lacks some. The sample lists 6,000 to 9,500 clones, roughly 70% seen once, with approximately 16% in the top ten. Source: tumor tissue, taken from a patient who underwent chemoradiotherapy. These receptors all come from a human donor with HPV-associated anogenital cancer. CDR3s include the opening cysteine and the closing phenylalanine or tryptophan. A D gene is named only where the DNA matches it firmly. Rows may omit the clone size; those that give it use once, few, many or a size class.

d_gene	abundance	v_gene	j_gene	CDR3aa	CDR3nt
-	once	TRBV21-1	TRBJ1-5	CPDGDRWVSNQPQHF	TGTCCGGACGGGGACAGGTGGGTTAGCAATCAGCCCCAGCATTTT
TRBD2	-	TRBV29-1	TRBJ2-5	CSVEGLAGGRVETQYF	TGCAGCGTCGAAGGACTAGCGGGGGGCCGCGTGGAGACCCAGTACTTC
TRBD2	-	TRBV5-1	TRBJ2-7	CASSPSIAGGTDEQYF	TGCGCCAGCAGCCCATCCATAGCGGGGGGCACCGACGAGCAGTACTTC
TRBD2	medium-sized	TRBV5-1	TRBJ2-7	CATQRLAGVDEQYF	TGCGCCACCCAGCGACTAGCGGGGGTAGACGAGCAGTACTTC
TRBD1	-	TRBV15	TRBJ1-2	CATSRGQGLNYGYTF	TGTGCCACCAGCAGAGGACAGGGCCTTAACTATGGCTACACCTTC
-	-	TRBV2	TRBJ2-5	CASSGRSETQYF	TGTGCCAGCAGTGGCAGATCAGAGACCCAGTACTTC
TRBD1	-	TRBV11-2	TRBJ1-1	CASSSWDRGNTEAFF	TGTGCCAGCAGCTCGTGGGACAGGGGGAACACTGAAGCTTTCTTT
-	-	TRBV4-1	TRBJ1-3	CASSQEGTSRSGNTIYF	TGCGCCAGCAGCCAAGAGGGGACTTCGCGGTCTGGAAACACCATATATTTT
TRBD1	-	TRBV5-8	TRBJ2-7	CASSRETGPTNEQYF	TGTGCCAGCAGCCGAGAGACAGGGCCTACCAACGAGCAGTACTTC
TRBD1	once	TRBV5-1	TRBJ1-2	CASSLGQGAWIFYGYTF	TGCGCCAGCAGCTTAGGACAGGGGGCTTGGATCTTCTATGGCTACACCTTC
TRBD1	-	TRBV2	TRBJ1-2	CASSDGQAANYGYTF	TGTGCCAGCAGTGATGGACAGGCCGCTAACTATGGCTACACCTTC
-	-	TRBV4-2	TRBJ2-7	CASSQPDYEQYF	TGTGCCAGCAGCCAACCTGATTACGAGCAGTACTTC
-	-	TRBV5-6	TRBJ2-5	CASSLSDETQYF	TGTGCCAGCAGCTTGTCCGACGAGACCCAGTACTTC
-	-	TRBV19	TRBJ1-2	CASSPETENGYTF	TGTGCCAGTAGCCCTGAGACAGAGAATGGCTACACCTTC
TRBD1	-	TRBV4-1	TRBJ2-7	CASSQPGTESILYEQYF	TGCGCCAGCAGCCAGCCAGGGACAGAGTCAATCCTCTACGAGCAGTACTTC
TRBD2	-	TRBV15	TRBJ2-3	CATSRRTSGGTDTQYF	TGTGCCACCAGCAGACGGACTAGCGGGGGCACAGATACGCAGTATTTT
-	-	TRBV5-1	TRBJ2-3	CASSLVPAATDTQYF	TGCGCCAGCAGCTTGGTCCCAGCGGCCACAGATACGCAGTATTTT
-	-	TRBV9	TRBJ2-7	CASSVEGTSYEQYF	TGTGCCAGCAGCGTAGAGGGGACCTCCTACGAGCAGTACTTC
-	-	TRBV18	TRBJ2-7	CASSPGQQYEQYF	TGTGCCAGCTCACCCGGACAGCAATACGAGCAGTACTTC
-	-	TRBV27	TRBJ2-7	CASSDPGEVTGEQYF	TGTGCCAGCAGTGACCCGGGGGAGGTGACTGGCGAGCAGTACTTC
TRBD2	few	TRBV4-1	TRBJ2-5	CASSQQGLAGFRETQYF	TGCGCCAGCAGCCAACAAGGACTAGCGGGGTTCCGGGAGACCCAGTACTTC
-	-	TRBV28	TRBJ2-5	CASSTGLQETQYF	TGTGCCAGCAGTACGGGTCTTCAAGAGACCCAGTACTTC
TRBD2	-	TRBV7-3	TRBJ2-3	CASSSLAGYTDTQYF	TGTGCCAGCAGCTCGCTAGCGGGGTACACAGATACGCAGTATTTT
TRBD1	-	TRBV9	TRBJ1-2	CASSTGQGAVRYGYTF	TGTGCCAGCAGCACTGGACAGGGGGCAGTTCGGTATGGCTACACCTTC
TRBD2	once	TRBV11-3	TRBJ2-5	CASSLDWSSGGSETQYF	TGTGCCAGCAGCTTGGATTGGTCTAGCGGGGGTTCAGAGACCCAGTACTTC
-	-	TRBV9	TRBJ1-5	CASSVTGHNQPQHF	TGTGCCAGCAGCGTGACAGGTCACAATCAGCCCCAGCATTTT
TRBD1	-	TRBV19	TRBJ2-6	CASSMTQGQGTGANVLTF	TGTGCCAGTAGTATGACGCAGGGACAGGGGACCGGGGCCAACGTCCTGACTTTC
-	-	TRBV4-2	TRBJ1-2	CASSLPWGADYGYTF	TGTGCCAGCAGCCTACCCTGGGGAGCGGACTATGGCTACACCTTC
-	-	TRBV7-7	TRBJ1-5	CASSSGSGQPQHF	TGTGCCAGCAGCTCCGGGTCGGGGCAGCCCCAGCATTTT
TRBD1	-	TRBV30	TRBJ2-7	CACSTGGSYEQYF	TGTGCCTGCTCGACAGGGGGCTCCTACGAGCAGTACTTC
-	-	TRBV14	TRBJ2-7	CASSRVLSSYEQYF	TGTGCCAGCAGCCGGGTACTAAGCTCCTACGAGCAGTACTTC